This T cell receptor beta chain was found in a study of vaccination and CD4 T cells after COVID-19. Study at large: Those taking part got two shots of either the BNT162b2 or the mRNA-1273 vaccine.

This clonotype was seen more than once but under ten times. Its antigen is as yet unknown. This sample's treatment: roughly 10-day PBMC culture with coronavirus spike peptide pools or control peptides (ViraFEST assay). Peptide pool stimulation in ViraFEST expanded antigen-specific T cells, whose TCRs were then sequenced. This CDR3 comprises 14 residues. In germline, CDR1 is DFQATT, CDR2 SNEGSKA (reference sequence). Trimming left V 6 bases short and J 3 bases short, with 16 bases between. An Oncomine TCR Beta short-read assay was used to sequence the DNA from cultured CD4+ T cells. TCRdb fed the PCR reads into MiXCR, producing one record per CDR3 protein. The sample holds fewer than 15,000 distinct CDR3 sequences; roughly 48% are singletons and the top ten take roughly 25%.

The sequencing input was CD4+ T cells from blood, cultured in vitro. The V call is TRBV20-1, the J call TRBJ2-3, with a possible D match to TRBD2 (6 bases). This clonotype was obtained from a human donor who had recovered from COVID-19. CDR3 in DNA: TGCAGTGCCCAACCCGGGGGAGTAACAGATACGCAGTATTTT. Its translation is CSAQPGGVTDTQYF.